This TCR beta chain originates from a study of blood T cells in healthy people across ages. Across the study: For every two T cells, template switching captured about one barcoded beta molecule.

In its sample, this clonotype was seen a few times. This CDR3 region has 14 residues. Germline lookup yields CDR1 DFQATT and CDR2 SNEGSKA (reference sequence). V lost 1 base, J lost 7 bases, and 13 bases lay in between. Primers used in a second PCR of roughly 6 to 12 cycles were a sample-barcoded 5' primer and a J-beta primer mix. A minimum of 2.5 million CDR3-containing paired-end reads was obtained for each sample. Each CDR3 protein gets one entry after TCRdb re-called the 5' RACE reads with MiXCR. There are some 1.4 million distinct CDR3 sequences in the sample; about 40% occur only once, and around 8% lies in the top ten.

The sample consisted of blood. The chain joins TRBV20-1 to TRBJ1-4; D remains unclear. This sequence was found in a young woman in good health. Here the CDR3 DNA reads TGCAGTGCTAGAGCATCAGGAATGGGTGAAAAACTGTTTTTT. Protein: CSARASGMGEKLFF.